What follows describes a single TCR beta chain. This clonotype is classified as medium-sized (0.01 to 0.1%). The specificity of this receptor is unknown. Per-nucleotide qualities are absent, and no much larger clonotype sits a single base away. cDNA was synthesized by template-switch 5'RACE using a primer with a 10-nucleotide random unique molecular identifier that tagged each TCR transcript. Each sequencing run produced over 200 million TCR-beta sequences covering 15-18 subjects. The RNeasy kit was used to extract total RNA. TCR-beta VDJ regions were amplified with primers for the TCR constant region and the 5'RACE anchor, using the KAPA Real-time Library Amplification kit. Sample indexes and Illumina adaptors were added in a first PCR, and a second PCR then increased library yield. The roughly 650 bp TCR product was size-selected on a 2% E-gel SizeSelection system after Ampure bead purification. Before pooling, library quality was checked on a Bioanalyzer, concentration was measured with Qubit, and libraries were quantified with the Kapa Library Quantification kit. An Illumina HiSeq 2500 sequenced the libraries paired-end 2 x 150 bp. To increase sequence diversity, about 24-32% phiX was spiked into each library pool. The published analysis was carried out like this. The UMI-based MiGEC pipeline processed quality-filtered reads and removed over 90% of raw TCR sequences during error correction. IMGT germline references were used for aligning VDJ genes, and each clonotype was defined as a unique CDR3 amino acid sequence together with its V-J genes. Clonal expansion, Shannon diversity, and CDR3 relatedness (CalcPairwiseDistances, ClusterSamples) were evaluated with VDJtools, and phylogenetic trees were built with CLCbio workbench. Clones with at least 8 unique UMIs were defined as expanded, with this threshold being based on coefficient-of-variation modelling across technical triplicates. TCRdb applied fastp at Q25 and MiXCR to the public reads, then kept only in-frame beta chains. Merged by CDR3 protein, the rows form single entries marked with the most common genes and DNA. TCRdb's processing, not the authors', yielded these V and J calls. Across this sample there are approximately 30,000 distinct CDR3 sequences, with around 6.3% seen only once. Around 8.3% of the sample comes from the top ten.

The healthy controls were volunteers from blood banks in Maryland, USA. Unsorted PBMC libraries were generated from 2 million PBMCs stored in RNAlater at -80 °C until RNA extraction. PBMCs were separated from peripheral blood using Ficoll-Hypaque density gradient centrifugation and then cryopreserved in liquid nitrogen. This sample is drawn from a study of neurological immune-mediated disorders (dated by TCRdb to about 2019). Context from the whole study: Peripheral blood TCR-beta repertoires from patients with HTLV-I-associated myelopathy (HAM/TSP), patients with multiple sclerosis, and healthy controls were compared in the study using UMI-based sequencing. The approximately 96 TCR-beta libraries covered PBMC samples along with longitudinal samples, technical triplicates, and paired sorted CD4+ and CD8+ T-cell subsets. Of the 60 to 70 subjects in the cohort, about 14 were HAM/TSP patients, about 34 were multiple sclerosis patients, and about 20 were healthy controls. The research as a whole found: TCR clonal expansion was highest in HAM/TSP patients and lowest in MS patients, with MS patients falling below even healthy controls. Expanded clones from different subjects shared no identical CDR3 amino acid sequences, which suggests that TCR-beta repertoires were private in all groups.

The source material was PBMCs. The clonotype was recovered from a woman in her forties or fifties in good health.

The CDR3 has the sequence CSWGGRRDQPQHF. The nucleotide sequence reads as follows: TGCAGTTGGGGTGGACGGCGGGATCAGCCCCAGCATTTT. In this chain, TRBV20-1 is recombined with TRBJ1-5; no D gene call is confident. The CDR3 has 13 amino acids, counting the end cysteine and phenylalanine. This entry keeps only the CDR3 DNA: 39 bases, framed from base 1. The germline V gene (reference sequence) specifies DFQATT as CDR1 and SNEGSKA as CDR2. A distance of 16 bases separates the germline ends of V and J, which lose 8 bases and 5 bases respectively.